A single sample is the source of the 9 T cell receptor beta chains below, sequenced in a study of identical twins. TCRdb independently ran MiXCR on the 5' RACE reads; one entry per CDR3 protein. The sample holds about 660,000 distinct CDR3 sequences, over 8.5% seen once. The same data also contributed to another study, on yellow fever vaccine responses in identical twins.

Sequenced material: PBMCs. The receptors stem from a woman aged 18-29 years in good health.

The chain is built from TRBV9 and TRBJ2-5; maybe TRBD2 (5 bases). This CDR3 contains 15 residues. Per the germline V gene, CDR1 is SGDLS and CDR2 is YYNGEE. Trimming took off 2 bases at V and 5 bases at J, with 16 bases between the two ends. This CDR3 is CASSVLGERTETQYF. CDR3 DNA: TGTGCCAGCAGCGTCCTTGGTGAGCGGACGGAGACCCAGTACTTC.

V and J are TRBV5-1 and TRBJ2-1; D remains ambiguous. Germline values: CDR1 SGHRS, CDR2 YFSETQ. The CDR3 has 13 residues. V lost 4 bases and J 5 bases, leaving 10 bases between the germline ends. The CDR3, as DNA: TGCGCCAGCAGCCCTGGGCTGAACAATGAGCAGTTCTTC. Amino acids: CASSPGLNNEQFF.

The rearrangement joins TRBV30 to TRBJ2-7; D ambiguous. Per germline, CDR1 GTSNPN and CDR2 SVGIG (reference sequence). This CDR3 has 12 residues. The CDR3 loop is CAYGPRSYEQYF. DNA for the CDR3: TGTGCGTACGGGCCCCGCTCCTACGAGCAGTACTTC. Complete variable domain (other parts from reference TRBV30 and TRBJ2-7): SQTIHQWPATLVQPVGSPLSLECTVEGTSNPNLYWYRQAAGRGLQLLFYSVGIGQISSEVPQNLSASRPQDRQFILSSKKLLLSDSGFYLCAYGPRSYEQYFGPGTRLTVT.

This clonotype showed up many times. V and J are TRBV2 and TRBJ2-1; 10 positions agree with TRBD2. Trimming at V came to 6 bases and at J to 4 bases, leaving 9 bases not matched to a gene. From germline, CDR1 is SNHLY and CDR2 FYNNEI. The CDR3 consists of 16 residues. CDR3 residues: CASSGGTSATYNEQFF. In DNA, the CDR3 is TGTGCCAGCAGCGGGGGGACTAGCGCTACATACAATGAGCAGTTCTTC.

In its sample, this clonotype was seen a few times. This rearrangement joins TRBV5-1 to TRBJ2-3; D may match TRBD1 or TRBD2 (5 bases each). V was clipped by 4 bases and J by 11 bases, with 11 bases between them. Germline V gene sequence: CDR1 SGHRS, CDR2 YFSETQ. CDR3 length: 11 amino acids. The CDR3 DNA reads TGCGCCAGCAGCGGGGACCTATTGCAGTATTTT. As protein: CASSGDLLQYF.

V usage is TRBV15 and J usage is TRBJ2-2, with D hard to call. V was clipped by 0 bases and J by 1 base, with 9 bases between them. The CDR3 loop spans 16 amino acids. Germline CDR1 LNHNV, CDR2 YYDKDF (reference sequence). The CDR3 DNA reads TGTGCCACCAGCAGAGATGGACGGCAGAACACCGGGGAGCTGTTTTTT. Translation: CATSRDGRQNTGELFF.

The chain carries TRBV28 and TRBJ1-5, with 8 bases aligning to TRBD1. The CDR3 spans 16 residues. The V segment lost 8 bases and the J segment 1 base; nucleotides outside the gene matches: 10. CDR1 and CDR2 (germline): MDHEN, SYDVKM. Written as DNA, the CDR3 is TGTGCCAGCCGGACAGGGCGGTGGGGCAGCAATCAGCCCCAGCATTTT. It specifies CASRTGRWGSNQPQHF.

This clonotype showed up many times. This chain links TRBV7-2 with TRBJ2-7; D may match TRBD1 or TRBD2 (6 bases each). V shed 3 bases and J shed 1 base, with 10 bases lying between them. Germline values: CDR1 SGHTA, CDR2 FQGNSA. The CDR3 is 14 amino acids. The CDR3 spells CASSLGAGSYEQYF. In DNA form, the CDR3 reads TGTGCCAGCAGCTTGGGGGCGGGATCCTACGAGCAGTACTTC.

This clonotype was seen only a few times. The chain combines TRBV3-1 with TRBJ2-7; no clear D. CDR1 is LGHDT and CDR2 is YNNKEL in the germline V gene (reference sequence). V lost 1 base and J 0 bases, leaving 7 bases between the germline ends. This CDR3 region has 14 residues. This CDR3 reads CASSQGYGSYEQYF. In DNA, the CDR3 is TGTGCCAGCAGCCAAGGCTATGGCTCCTACGAGCAGTACTTC.